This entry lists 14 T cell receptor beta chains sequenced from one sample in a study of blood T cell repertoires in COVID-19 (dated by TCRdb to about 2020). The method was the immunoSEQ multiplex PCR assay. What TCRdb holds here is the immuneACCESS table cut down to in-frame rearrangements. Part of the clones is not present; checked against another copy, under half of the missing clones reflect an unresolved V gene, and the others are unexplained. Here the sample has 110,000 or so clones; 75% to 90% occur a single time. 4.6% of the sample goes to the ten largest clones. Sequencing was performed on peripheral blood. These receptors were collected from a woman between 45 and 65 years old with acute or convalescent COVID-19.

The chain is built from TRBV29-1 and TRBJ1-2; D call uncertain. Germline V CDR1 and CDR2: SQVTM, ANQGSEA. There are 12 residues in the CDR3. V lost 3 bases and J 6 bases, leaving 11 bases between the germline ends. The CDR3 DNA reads TGCAGCGTTGAGCCCCGGTTCGATGGCTACACCTTC. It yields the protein CSVEPRFDGYTF. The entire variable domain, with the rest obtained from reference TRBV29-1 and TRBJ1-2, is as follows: SAVISQKPSRDICQRGTSLTIQCQVDSQVTMMFWYRQQPGQSLTLIATANQGSEATYESGFVIDKFPISRPNLTFSTLTVSNMSPEDSSIYLCSVEPRFDGYTFGSGTRLTVV.

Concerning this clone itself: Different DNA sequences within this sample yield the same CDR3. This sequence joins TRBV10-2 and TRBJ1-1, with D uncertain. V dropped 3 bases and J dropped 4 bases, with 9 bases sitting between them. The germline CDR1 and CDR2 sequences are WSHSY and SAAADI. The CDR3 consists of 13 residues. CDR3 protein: CASSEQGGTEAFF. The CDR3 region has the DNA TGCGCCAGCAGTGAACAAGGAGGCACTGAAGCTTTCTTT.

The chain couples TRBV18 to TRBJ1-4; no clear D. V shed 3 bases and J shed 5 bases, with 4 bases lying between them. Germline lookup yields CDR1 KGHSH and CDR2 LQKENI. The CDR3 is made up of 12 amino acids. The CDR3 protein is CASSPGNEKLFF. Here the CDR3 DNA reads TGTGCCAGCTCACCCGGGAATGAAAAACTGTTTTTT.

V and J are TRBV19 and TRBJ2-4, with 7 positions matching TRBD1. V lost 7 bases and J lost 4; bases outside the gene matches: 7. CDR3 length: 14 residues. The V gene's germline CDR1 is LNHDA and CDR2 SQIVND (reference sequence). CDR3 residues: CASKKGQKKNIQYF. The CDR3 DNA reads TGTGCCAGTAAGAAGGGACAGAAAAAAAACATTCAGTACTTC.

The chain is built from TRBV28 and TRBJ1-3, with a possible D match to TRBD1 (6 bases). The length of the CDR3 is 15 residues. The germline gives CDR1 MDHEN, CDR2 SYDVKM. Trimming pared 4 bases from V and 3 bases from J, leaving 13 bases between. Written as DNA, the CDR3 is TGTGCCAGCAGTTCCGGACAGATAAGTGGAAACACCATATATTTT. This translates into CASSSGQISGNTIYF.

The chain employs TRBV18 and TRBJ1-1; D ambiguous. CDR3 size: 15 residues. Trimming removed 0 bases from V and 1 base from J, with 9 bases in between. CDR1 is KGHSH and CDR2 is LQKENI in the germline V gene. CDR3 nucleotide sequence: TGTGCCAGCTCACCACCGCGGGTTGGGAACACTGAAGCTTTCTTT. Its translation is CASSPPRVGNTEAFF.

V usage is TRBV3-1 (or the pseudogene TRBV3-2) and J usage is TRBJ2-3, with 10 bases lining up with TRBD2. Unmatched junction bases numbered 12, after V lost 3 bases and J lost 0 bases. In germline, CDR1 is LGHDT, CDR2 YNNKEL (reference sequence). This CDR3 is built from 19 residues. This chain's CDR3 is CASSQVTSGADSSTDTQYF. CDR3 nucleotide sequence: TGTGCCAGCAGCCAGGTCACTAGCGGGGCCGACTCTAGCACAGATACGCAGTATTTT.

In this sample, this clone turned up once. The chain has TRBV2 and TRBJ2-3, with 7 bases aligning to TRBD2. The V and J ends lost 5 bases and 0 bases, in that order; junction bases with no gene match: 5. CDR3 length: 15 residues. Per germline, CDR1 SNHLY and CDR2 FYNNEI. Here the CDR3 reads CASSLREASTDTQYF. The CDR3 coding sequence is TGTGCCAGCAGTTTACGGGAGGCTAGCACAGATACGCAGTATTTT.

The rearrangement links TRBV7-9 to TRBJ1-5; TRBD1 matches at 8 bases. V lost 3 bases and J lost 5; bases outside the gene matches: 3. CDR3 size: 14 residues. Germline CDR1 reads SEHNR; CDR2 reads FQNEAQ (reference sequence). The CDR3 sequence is CASSFSGGDQPQHF. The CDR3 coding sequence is TGTGCCAGCAGCTTTTCAGGGGGCGATCAGCCCCAGCATTTT.

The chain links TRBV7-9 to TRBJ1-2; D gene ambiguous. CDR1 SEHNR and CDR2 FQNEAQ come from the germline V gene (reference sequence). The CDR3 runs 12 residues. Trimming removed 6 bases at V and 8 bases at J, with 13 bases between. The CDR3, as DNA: TGTGCCAGCAGATCAGGAGGGATCGGCTACACCTTC. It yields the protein CASRSGGIGYTF.

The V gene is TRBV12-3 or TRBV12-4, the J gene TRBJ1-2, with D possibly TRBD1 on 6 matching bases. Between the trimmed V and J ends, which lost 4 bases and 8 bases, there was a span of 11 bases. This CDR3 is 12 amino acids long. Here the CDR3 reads CASSSGAGGYTF. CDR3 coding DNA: TGTGCCAGCAGTTCAGGGGCCGGAGGCTACACCTTC.

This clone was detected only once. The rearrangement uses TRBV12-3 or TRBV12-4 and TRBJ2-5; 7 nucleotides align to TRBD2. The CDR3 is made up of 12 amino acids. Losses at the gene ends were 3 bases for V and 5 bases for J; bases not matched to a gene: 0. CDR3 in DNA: TGTGCCAGCAGTTTTAGCGGGGAGACCCAGTACTTC. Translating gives CASSFSGETQYF.

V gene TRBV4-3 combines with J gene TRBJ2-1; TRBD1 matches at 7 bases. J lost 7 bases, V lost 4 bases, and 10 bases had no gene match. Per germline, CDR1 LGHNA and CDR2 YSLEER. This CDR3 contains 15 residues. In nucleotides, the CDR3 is TGCGCCAGCAGCCTTGACAGGACAGGCCTGAATGAGCAGTTCTTC. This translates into CASSLDRTGLNEQFF.

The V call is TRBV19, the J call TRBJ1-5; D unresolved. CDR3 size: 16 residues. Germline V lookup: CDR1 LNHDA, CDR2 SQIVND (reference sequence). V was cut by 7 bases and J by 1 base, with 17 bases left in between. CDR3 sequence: CASTPSGVASNQPQHF. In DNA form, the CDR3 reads TGTGCCAGTACCCCTAGCGGGGTTGCGAGCAATCAGCCCCAGCATTTT.